The rows below give T cell receptor beta chains drawn from one sample of a study of T cells after yellow fever vaccination. TCRdb re-analysed the 5' RACE reads in MiXCR, keeping a single row per CDR3 protein. The sample lists a few hundred thousand distinct CDR3 sequences, 6.8% occurring once. This material consisted of PBMCs, taken about 41 days after the first yellow fever vaccination. These TCRs come from a man aged 18 to 29 who received the YFV17D yellow fever vaccine. Each CDR3 is given with its conserved first and last residue. The D gene is left open where the match is weak. Size tells how often a clone was seen (once, few, many) or the class of an expanded clone, and some rows leave it out.

J gene: TRBJ2-5
D gene: .
V gene: TRBV5-6
clone size: few
CDR3 DNA: TGTGCCAGCAGCTTGGCTTCGTGGGCAGGGCAAGAGACCCAGTACTTC
CDR3 protein: CASSLASWAGQETQYF

J gene: TRBJ2-2
D gene: TRBD1
V gene: TRBV5-1
clone size: few
CDR3 DNA: TGCGCCAGCAGCCAAGACGGACAGGGACACACCGGGGAGCTGTTTTTT
CDR3 protein: CASSQDGQGHTGELFF

J gene: TRBJ2-3
D gene: .
V gene: TRBV4-2
clone size: .
CDR3 DNA: TGTGCCAGCAGCAGAGGGTTTTTAGCCTCTTTGCCTAGGCGCACAGATACGCAGTATTTT
CDR3 protein: CASSRGFLASLPRRTDTQYF

J gene: TRBJ2-1
D gene: .
V gene: TRBV7-2
clone size: .
CDR3 DNA: TGTGCCAGCAGCTTGGCGGCAGGGCTGGTGGTCTACAATGAGCAGTTCTTC
CDR3 protein: CASSLAAGLVVYNEQFF

J gene: TRBJ2-1
D gene: TRBD2
V gene: TRBV5-1
clone size: .
CDR3 DNA: TGCGCCAGCAGCTTGGTTTTAAGCGGGGGTGAATCCTACAATGAGCAGTTCTTC
CDR3 protein: CASSLVLSGGESYNEQFF

J gene: TRBJ1-5
D gene: .
V gene: TRBV20-1
clone size: .
CDR3 DNA: TGCAGTGCGGGGGGCAGAGACAATAGCAATCAGCCCCAGCATTTT
CDR3 protein: CSAGGRDNSNQPQHF

J gene: TRBJ2-5
D gene: .
V gene: TRBV10-3
clone size: few
CDR3 DNA: TGTGCCATCAGTGCCAATGAGACCCAGTACTTC
CDR3 protein: CAISANETQYF

J gene: TRBJ1-6
D gene: .
V gene: TRBV5-5
clone size: .
CDR3 DNA: TGTGCCAGCAGCCGGTGGCAGGATGGTTATAATTCACCCCTCCACTTT
CDR3 protein: CASSRWQDGYNSPLHF

J gene: TRBJ1-4
D gene: .
V gene: TRBV15
clone size: .
CDR3 DNA: TGTGCCACCAGCAGCGCGAATGAAAAACTGTTTTTT
CDR3 protein: CATSSANEKLFF

J gene: TRBJ2-5
D gene: TRBD2
V gene: TRBV27
clone size: many
CDR3 DNA: TGTGCCAGCAGCTTCGTAGCGGGGGGCCTACAAGAGACCCAGTACTTC
CDR3 protein: CASSFVAGGLQETQYF

J gene: TRBJ1-1
D gene: TRBD1
V gene: TRBV18
clone size: .
CDR3 DNA: TGTGCCAGCTCACCACCGAACAGGGGGCTTACTGAAGCTTTCTTT
CDR3 protein: CASSPPNRGLTEAFF

J gene: TRBJ1-2
D gene: .
V gene: TRBV12-3/TRBV12-4
clone size: .
CDR3 DNA: TGTGCCACGACACCCCAGGTCGGAGATGGCTACACCTTC
CDR3 protein: CATTPQVGDGYTF

J gene: TRBJ2-4
D gene: .
V gene: TRBV7-2
clone size: many
CDR3 DNA: TGTGCCAGCAGCTCGGGACTCGGGATGGGCAAAAACATTCAGTACTTC
CDR3 protein: CASSSGLGMGKNIQYF

J gene: TRBJ2-4
D gene: .
V gene: TRBV7-9
clone size: .
CDR3 DNA: TGTGCCAGCAGCTTTACGGACCAGGGAGTAAACATTCAGTACTTC
CDR3 protein: CASSFTDQGVNIQYF

J gene: TRBJ2-2
D gene: .
V gene: TRBV5-5
clone size: .
CDR3 DNA: TGTGCCAGCAGCTTCGAAGGGGCGATCGGGGAGCTGTTTTTT
CDR3 protein: CASSFEGAIGELFF

J gene: TRBJ2-7
D gene: .
V gene: TRBV12-3/TRBV12-4
clone size: few
CDR3 DNA: TGTGCCAGCAGTAAGGGACCCTACGAGCAGTACTTC
CDR3 protein: CASSKGPYEQYF

J gene: TRBJ1-2
D gene: .
V gene: TRBV6-2/TRBV6-3
clone size: .
CDR3 DNA: TGTGCCAGCAGTAGCCCCTGGACGGATTTTAACTATGGCTACACCTTC
CDR3 protein: CASSSPWTDFNYGYTF

J gene: TRBJ2-5
D gene: .
V gene: TRBV12-3/TRBV12-4
clone size: .
CDR3 DNA: TGTGCCAGCAAAGCGGGGACACCGAACCAAGAGACCCAGTACTTC
CDR3 protein: CASKAGTPNQETQYF

J gene: TRBJ2-5
D gene: .
V gene: TRBV5-4
clone size: .
CDR3 DNA: TGTGCCAGCAGCTCCGGACTATCGTTGCGAGAGACCCAGTACTTC
CDR3 protein: CASSSGLSLRETQYF

J gene: TRBJ1-2
D gene: .
V gene: TRBV9
clone size: few
CDR3 DNA: TGTGCCAGCAGCGTAGCGGGACATGACTATGGCTACACCTTC
CDR3 protein: CASSVAGHDYGYTF

J gene: TRBJ2-1
D gene: TRBD2
V gene: TRBV5-4
clone size: .
CDR3 DNA: TGTGCCAGCAGCTCGAGCGGGGCCCCTGGGGGTGAGCAGTTCTTC
CDR3 protein: CASSSSGAPGGEQFF

J gene: TRBJ2-1
D gene: .
V gene: TRBV27
clone size: .
CDR3 DNA: TGTGCCAGCAGTTACGGGGGGCTTCCTTTTTACAATGAGCAGTTCTTC
CDR3 protein: CASSYGGLPFYNEQFF

J gene: TRBJ1-1
D gene: TRBD1
V gene: TRBV3-1
clone size: many
CDR3 DNA: TGTGCCAGCAGCCAGACAGGGGGCGGGGGAGCTTTCTTT
CDR3 protein: CASSQTGGGGAFF

J gene: TRBJ2-1
D gene: .
V gene: TRBV30
clone size: few
CDR3 DNA: TGTGCCTGGAGTGTGGGTACGGGGGGCGACGAGCAGTTCTTC
CDR3 protein: CAWSVGTGGDEQFF

J gene: TRBJ2-5
D gene: .
V gene: TRBV6-5
clone size: few
CDR3 DNA: TGTGCCAGCAGTTACCACGGTCGGCAAGAGACCCAGTACTTC
CDR3 protein: CASSYHGRQETQYF

J gene: TRBJ2-1
D gene: .
V gene: TRBV12-3/TRBV12-4
clone size: few
CDR3 DNA: TGTGCCAGCAGTTTCGCGGGGTCATCCTACAATGAGCAGTTCTTC
CDR3 protein: CASSFAGSSYNEQFF

J gene: TRBJ1-2
D gene: TRBD1
V gene: TRBV7-2
clone size: many
CDR3 DNA: TGTGCCAGCAGCCCCGACAGGGATGGGTACACCTTC
CDR3 protein: CASSPDRDGYTF

J gene: TRBJ2-2
D gene: TRBD1
V gene: TRBV7-2
clone size: once
CDR3 DNA: TGTGCCAGCAGGTCCAGACAGGGAAACACCGGGGAGCTGTTTTTT
CDR3 protein: CASRSRQGNTGELFF